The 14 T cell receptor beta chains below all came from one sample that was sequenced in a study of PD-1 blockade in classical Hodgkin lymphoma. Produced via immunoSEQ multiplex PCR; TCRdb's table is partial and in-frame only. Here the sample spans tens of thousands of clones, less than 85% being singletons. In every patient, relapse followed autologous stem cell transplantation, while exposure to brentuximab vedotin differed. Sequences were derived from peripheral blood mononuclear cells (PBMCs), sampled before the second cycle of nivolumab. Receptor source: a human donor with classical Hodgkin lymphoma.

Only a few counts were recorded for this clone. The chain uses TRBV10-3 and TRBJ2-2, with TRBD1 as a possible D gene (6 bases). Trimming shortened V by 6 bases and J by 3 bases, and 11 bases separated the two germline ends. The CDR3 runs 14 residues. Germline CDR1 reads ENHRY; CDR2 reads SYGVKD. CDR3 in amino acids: CAIRGGWDTGELFF. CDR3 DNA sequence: TGTGCCATCAGAGGGGGTTGGGACACCGGGGAGCTGTTTTTT.

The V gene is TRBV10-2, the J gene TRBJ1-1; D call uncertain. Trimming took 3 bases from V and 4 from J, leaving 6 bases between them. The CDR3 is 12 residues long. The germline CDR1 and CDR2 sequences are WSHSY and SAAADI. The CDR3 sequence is CASSDLPTEAFF. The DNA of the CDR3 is TGCGCCAGCAGTGATCTTCCCACTGAAGCTTTCTTT.

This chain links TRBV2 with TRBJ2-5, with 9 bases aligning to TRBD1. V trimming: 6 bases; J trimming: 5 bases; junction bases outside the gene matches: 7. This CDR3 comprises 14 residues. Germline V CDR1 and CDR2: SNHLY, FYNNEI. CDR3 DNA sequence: TGTGCCAGCAGCGTAACAGGGGGCGGTGAGACCCAGTACTTC. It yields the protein CASSVTGGGETQYF.

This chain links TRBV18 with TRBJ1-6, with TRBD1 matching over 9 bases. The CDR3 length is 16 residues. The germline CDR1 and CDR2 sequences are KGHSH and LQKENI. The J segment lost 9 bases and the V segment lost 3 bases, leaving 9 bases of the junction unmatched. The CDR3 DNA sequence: TGTGCCAGCTCACCGCTCCCGGGACAGGGTAGTTCACCCCTCCACTTT. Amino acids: CASSPLPGQGSSPLHF.

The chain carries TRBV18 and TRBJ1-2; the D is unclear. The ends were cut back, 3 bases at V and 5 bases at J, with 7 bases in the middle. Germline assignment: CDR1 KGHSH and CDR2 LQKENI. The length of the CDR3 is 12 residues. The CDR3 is CASSPGEYGYTF. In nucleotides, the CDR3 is TGTGCCAGCTCACCCGGGGAATATGGCTACACCTTC.

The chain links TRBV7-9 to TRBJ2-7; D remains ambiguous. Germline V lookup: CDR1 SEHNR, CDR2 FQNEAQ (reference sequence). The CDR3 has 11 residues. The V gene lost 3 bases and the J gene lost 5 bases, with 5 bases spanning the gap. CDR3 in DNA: TGTGCCAGCAGCTTTGCGGACGAGCAGTACTTC. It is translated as CASSFADEQYF.

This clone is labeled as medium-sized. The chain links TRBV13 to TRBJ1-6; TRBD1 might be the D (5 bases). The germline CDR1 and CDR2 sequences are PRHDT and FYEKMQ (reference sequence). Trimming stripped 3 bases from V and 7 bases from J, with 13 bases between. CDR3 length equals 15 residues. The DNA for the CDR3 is TGTGCCAGCAGCTTGGGACCCGGGGTGAATTCACCCCTCCACTTT. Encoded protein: CASSLGPGVNSPLHF.

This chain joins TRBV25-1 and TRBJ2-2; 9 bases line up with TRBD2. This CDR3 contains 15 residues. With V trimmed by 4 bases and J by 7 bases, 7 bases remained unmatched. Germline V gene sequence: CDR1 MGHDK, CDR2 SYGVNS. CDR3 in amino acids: CASSASRGGGGELFF. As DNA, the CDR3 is TGTGCCAGCAGTGCTTCGCGGGGGGGCGGCGGGGAGCTGTTTTTT.

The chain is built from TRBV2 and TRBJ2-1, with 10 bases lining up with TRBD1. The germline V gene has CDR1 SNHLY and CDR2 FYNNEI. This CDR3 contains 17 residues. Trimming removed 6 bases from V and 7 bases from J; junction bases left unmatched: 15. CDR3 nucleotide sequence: TGTGCCAGCAGCCTCATGCGGGGGACAGGGGCAGGGAATGAGCAGTTCTTC. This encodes CASSLMRGTGAGNEQFF.

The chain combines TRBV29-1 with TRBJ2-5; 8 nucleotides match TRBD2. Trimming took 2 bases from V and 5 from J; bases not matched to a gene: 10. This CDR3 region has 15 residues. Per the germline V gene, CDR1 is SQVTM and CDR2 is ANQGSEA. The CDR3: CSVEQRGLAYETQYF. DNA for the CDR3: TGCAGCGTTGAACAACGTGGACTAGCCTACGAGACCCAGTACTTC.

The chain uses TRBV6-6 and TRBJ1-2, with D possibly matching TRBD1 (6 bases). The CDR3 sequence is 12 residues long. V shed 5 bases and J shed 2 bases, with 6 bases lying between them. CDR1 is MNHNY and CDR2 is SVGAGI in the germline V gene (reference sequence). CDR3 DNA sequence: TGTGCCAGCAGTACAGGGAACTATGGCTACACCTTC. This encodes CASSTGNYGYTF.

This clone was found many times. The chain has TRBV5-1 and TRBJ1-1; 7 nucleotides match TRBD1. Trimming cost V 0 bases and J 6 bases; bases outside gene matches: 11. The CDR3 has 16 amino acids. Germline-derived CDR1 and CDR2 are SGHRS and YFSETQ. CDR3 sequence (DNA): TGCGCCAGCAGCTTGGCCCCCGGGACAGACCTATCTGAAGCTTTCTTT. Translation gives CASSLAPGTDLSEAFF.

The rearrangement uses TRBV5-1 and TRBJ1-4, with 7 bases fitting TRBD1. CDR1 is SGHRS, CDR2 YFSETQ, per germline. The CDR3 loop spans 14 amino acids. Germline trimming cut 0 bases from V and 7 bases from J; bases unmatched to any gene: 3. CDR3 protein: CASSLVQGSEKLFF. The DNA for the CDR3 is TGCGCCAGCAGCTTGGTACAGGGGAGTGAAAAACTGTTTTTT. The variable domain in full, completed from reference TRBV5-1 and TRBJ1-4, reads KAGVTQTPRYLIKTRGQQVTLSCSPISGHRSVSWYQQTPGQGLQFLFEYFSETQRNKGNFPGRFSGRQFSNSRSEMNVSTLELGDSALYLCASSLVQGSEKLFFGSGTQLSVL.

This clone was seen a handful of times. The CDR3 protein is CASSVDPGGNQETQYF. In DNA form, the CDR3 reads TGTGCCAGCAGCGTAGACCCGGGCGGCAATCAAGAGACCCAGTACTTC. This rearrangement joins TRBV9 to TRBJ2-5; no firm D call. From germline, CDR1 is SGDLS and CDR2 YYNGEE. V lost 0 bases and J 2 bases, leaving 14 bases between the germline ends. The CDR3 loop spans 16 amino acids. Variable domain in full (rest from reference TRBV9 and TRBJ2-5): DSGVTQTPKHLITATGQRVTLRCSPRSGDLSVYWYQQSLDQGLQFLIQYYNGEERAKGNILERFSAQQFPDLHSELNLSSLELGDSALYFCASSVDPGGNQETQYFGPGTRLLVL.